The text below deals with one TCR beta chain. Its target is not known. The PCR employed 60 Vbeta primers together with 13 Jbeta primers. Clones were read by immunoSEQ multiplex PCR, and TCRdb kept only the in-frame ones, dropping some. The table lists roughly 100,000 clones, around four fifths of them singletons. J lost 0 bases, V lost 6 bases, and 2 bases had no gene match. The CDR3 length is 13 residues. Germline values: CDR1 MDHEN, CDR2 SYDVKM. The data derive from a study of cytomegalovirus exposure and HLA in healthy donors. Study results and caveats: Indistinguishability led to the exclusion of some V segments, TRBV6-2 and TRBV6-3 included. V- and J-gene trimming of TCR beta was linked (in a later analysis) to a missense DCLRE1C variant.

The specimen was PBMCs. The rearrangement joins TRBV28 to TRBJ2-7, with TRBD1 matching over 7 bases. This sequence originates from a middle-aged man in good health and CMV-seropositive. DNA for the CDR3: TGTGCCAGCAGATGGACAGGCTCCTACGAGCAGTACTTC. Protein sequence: CASRWTGSYEQYF.